The clone carrying this TCR beta chain was detected once. This specimen belongs to a study of blood T cell repertoires in COVID-19. The data were produced by immunoSEQ multiplex PCR, yet TCRdb's version contains in-frame clones alone and is incomplete. The data contain 300,000 to 350,000 clones, 88% of them singletons. Germline trimming cut 4 bases from V and 4 bases from J; bases unmatched to any gene: 3. The germline V gene encodes CDR1 SGHDT and CDR2 YYEEEE. The CDR3 has 13 residues. This sequence originates from a young woman who had been exposed to COVID-19. Sequencing was carried out using PBMCs or T cells enriched from blood (not recorded which). The rearrangement links TRBV5-6 to TRBJ1-2; 8 bases line up with TRBD1. CDR3 residues: CASSHTGGYGYTF. In DNA, the CDR3 is TGTGCCAGCAGCCACACAGGGGGCTATGGCTACACCTTC. The entire variable domain, with the rest obtained from reference TRBV5-6 and TRBJ1-2, is as follows: DAGVTQSPTHLIKTRGQQVTLRCSPKSGHDTVSWYQQALGQGPQFIFQYYEEEERQRGNFPDRFSGHQFPNYSSELNVNALLLGDSALYLCASSHTGGYGYTFGSGTRLTVV.